Reported below is one T cell receptor beta chain. It lacks a known antigen. It has no much larger one-base neighbor in the sample; base qualities were not kept. These data are taken from a study of immune evolution from preneoplasia to lung adenocarcinoma (dated by TCRdb to the early 2020s). Context from the whole study: HLA loss of heterozygosity was seen in about 7.6%, 15% and 36% of AIS, MIA and ADC lesions, and in no AAH lesions. Immune contexture across lung adenocarcinoma precursors and invasive adenocarcinoma was profiled using immune gene expression, TCR sequencing and multiplex immunofluorescence. Resected precursor lesions (AAH, AIS, MIA) and invasive adenocarcinomas were compared against paired morphologically normal lung tissue. Sample size was determined by specimen availability and not by a prior power calculation. The immune data were integrated with whole exome sequencing and methylation data obtained from the same cohort of nodules. The overall cohort comprised 53 patients with pulmonary nodules who underwent surgical resection. TCR sequencing data were obtained from 51 patients. According to the study, about 100 samples were used for TCR sequencing. POLYSOLVER was used to infer class I HLA alleles from exome data, and LOHHLA was used to detect allele-specific HLA loss. Summary of the overall study and its limitations: Top T cell clone frequencies were highest in normal lung and appeared to decrease progressively from AAH through AIS, MIA and invasive adenocarcinoma. Because every patient came from Japan and China, how well the results apply to Western populations was uncertain. Normal lung showed the highest clonality, whereas later-stage lesions appeared to have higher T cell density and diversity but lower clonality. Findings were based on association rather than direct causation; larger cohorts with long-term follow-up and longitudinal biopsies were deemed needed. T cell clonality was highest in KRAS-mutant nodules compared with EGFR-mutant or double wild-type lesions.

Patients underwent resection in Japan or China between about 2013 and 2018. Two lung cancer pathologists independently confirmed the histologic diagnosis of each case on H&E slides. For nucleic acid extraction, premalignant or tumor cells were enriched by macro-dissection following pathologic assessment. The AllPrep DNA/RNA FFPE Kit was used to isolate DNA from FFPE tissue. V is cut back by 3 bases and J by 5 bases, with 9 bases in the junction unmatched. The CDR3 holds 15 amino acids from the cysteine to the phenylalanine. Kept here is only the CDR3 DNA, which spans 45 bases and is read in frame from base 1. The germline V gene gives CDR1 as MDHEN and CDR2 as SYDVKM. The immunoSEQ hsTCRbeta Kit was used to sequence TCR beta CDR3 regions from DNA. For the original study's pipeline: TCR sequencing data were analysed with the ImmunoSEQ Analyzer. T cell clonality was defined as 1 minus Pielou's evenness, calculated on productive rearrangements. T cell diversity was measured with the inverse Simpson index on productive templates. T cell density was defined as TCR beta template counts normalized to usable DNA, with usable DNA estimated by amplifying and sequencing housekeeping genes. Two-sided Kruskal-Wallis tests were used to compare TCR metrics across histologic stages. TCRdb carries this immuneACCESS record with in-frame sequences only. Its versions omit some clonotypes, under half of them owing to an unresolved V gene in the studies checked, with the rest unexplained. That table is the source of V, J and clone size, and D and trimming were worked out from the DNA. The sample table shows about 2,300 clones, and 84% are seen once. Together, the top ten hold around 4.5% of the sample.

The sequence came from a person aged 60-79 years with lung adenocarcinoma. This receptor chain uses TRBV28 and TRBJ2-7; TRBD1 agrees with 8 junctional bases. Sample: FFPE lung adenocarcinoma in situ tissue. Interpreted using the paper, the cell subset or site label stands for: preinvasive adenocarcinoma in situ (AIS). The CDR3 sequence is CASSFMRGQGHEQYF. The DNA is TGTGCCAGCAGTTTCATGAGAGGACAGGGCCACGAGCAGTACTTC.